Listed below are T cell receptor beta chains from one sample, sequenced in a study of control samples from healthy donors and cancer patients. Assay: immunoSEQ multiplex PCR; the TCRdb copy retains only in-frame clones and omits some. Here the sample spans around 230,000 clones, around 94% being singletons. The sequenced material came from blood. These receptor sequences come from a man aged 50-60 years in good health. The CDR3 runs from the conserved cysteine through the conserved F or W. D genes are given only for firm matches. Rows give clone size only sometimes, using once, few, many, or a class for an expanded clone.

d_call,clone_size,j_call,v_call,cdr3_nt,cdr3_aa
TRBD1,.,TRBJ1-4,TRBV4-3,TGCGCCAGCAGATATACGGACAGGGAGGGAAAACTGTTTTTT,CASRYTDREGKLFF
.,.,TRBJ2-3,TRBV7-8,TGTGCCAGCAGCTTAAGGATCTCCGGGACGGGCACAGATACGCAGTATTTT,CASSLRISGTGTDTQYF
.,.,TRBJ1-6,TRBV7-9,TGTGCCAGCAGCTTATTCGGTTCACCCCTCCACTTT,CASSLFGSPLHF
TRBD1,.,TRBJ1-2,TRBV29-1,TGCAGCGTTCAATTTCGACCTAGGACAGGGGTGCCTGGCTACACCTTC,CSVQFRPRTGVPGYTF
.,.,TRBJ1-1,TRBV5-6,TGTGCCAGCAGCTTGGGGACGGGACGGGAAGCTTTCTTT,CASSLGTGREAFF
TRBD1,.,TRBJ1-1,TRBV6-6,TGTGCCAGCAGCAAAACAGGGGAAGGAGACACTGAAGCTTTCTTT,CASSKTGEGDTEAFF
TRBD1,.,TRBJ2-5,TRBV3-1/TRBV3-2,TGTGCCAGCAGCCCCGGGACAGGGGGTCGGCAGACCCAGTACTTC,CASSPGTGGRQTQYF
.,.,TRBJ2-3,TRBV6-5,TGTGCCAGCACCTTACAGGGTGCCCCCACAGATACGCAGTATTTT,CASTLQGAPTDTQYF
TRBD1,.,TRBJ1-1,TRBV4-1,TGCGCCAGCAGCCCGACAGGGTTGGGGCCTGAAGCTTTCTTT,CASSPTGLGPEAFF
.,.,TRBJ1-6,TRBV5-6,TGTGCCAGCAGTCGACAGTTCTATAATTCACCCCTCCACTTT,CASSRQFYNSPLHF
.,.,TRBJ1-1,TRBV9,TGTGCCAGCAGCGTAGAACAGGGAATGCGAGCTGAAGCTTTCTTT,CASSVEQGMRAEAFF
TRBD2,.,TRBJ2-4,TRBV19,TGTGCCAGTAGTATTCCTAGCGGGAACATTCAGTACTTC,CASSIPSGNIQYF
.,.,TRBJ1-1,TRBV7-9,TGTGCCAGCAGCCCAAAGGAGAGTGGAGCTTTCTTT,CASSPKESGAFF
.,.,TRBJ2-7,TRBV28,TGTGCCAGCACCCCCGGCAAACTTTACTACGAGCAGTACTTC,CASTPGKLYYEQYF
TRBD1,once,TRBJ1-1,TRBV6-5,TGTGCCAGCAGTTCGAGATCGACAGGGGGCGGTACTGAAGCTTTCTTT,CASSSRSTGGGTEAFF